The 2 T cell receptor beta chains in this list originate from one sample, sequenced in a study of CD8 T cells in ankylosing spondylitis. Each CDR3 protein is one row after TCRdb ran MiXCR on the 5' RACE reads. The profile shows 100,000 to 150,000 distinct CDR3 sequences, roughly an eighth of them singletons. Specimen: blood, either unsorted or a sorted T cell fraction (not recorded which). The receptors come from a female donor with ankylosing spondylitis or in good health (not recorded which).

V gene TRBV29-1 combines with J gene TRBJ2-7, with D possibly TRBD1 on 5 matching bases. Germline loops: CDR1 SQVTM, CDR2 ANQGSEA. Trimming left V 8 bases short and J 0 bases short, with 14 bases between. The CDR3 is 13 amino acids. This chain's CDR3 is CSYRLDSSYEQYF. The CDR3 DNA reads TGCAGCTACCGCCTCGACAGCTCCTACGAGCAGTACTTC.

This sequence joins TRBV28 and TRBJ2-5; 9 bases map to TRBD1. Germline CDR1 and CDR2: MDHEN and SYDVKM. V was clipped by 8 bases and J by 5 bases; unmatched bases: 3. The CDR3 is 12 amino acids. This chain's CDR3 is CASRQGGETQYF. CDR3 bases: TGTGCCAGCCGACAGGGGGGGGAGACCCAGTACTTC. Based on the CDR3 plus reference TRBV28 and TRBJ2-5, the full variable domain is DVKVTQSSRYLVKRTGEKVFLECVQDMDHENMFWYRQDPGLGLRLIYFSYDVKMKEKGDIPEGYSVSREKKERFSLILESASTNQTSMYLCASRQGGETQYFGPGTRLLVL.